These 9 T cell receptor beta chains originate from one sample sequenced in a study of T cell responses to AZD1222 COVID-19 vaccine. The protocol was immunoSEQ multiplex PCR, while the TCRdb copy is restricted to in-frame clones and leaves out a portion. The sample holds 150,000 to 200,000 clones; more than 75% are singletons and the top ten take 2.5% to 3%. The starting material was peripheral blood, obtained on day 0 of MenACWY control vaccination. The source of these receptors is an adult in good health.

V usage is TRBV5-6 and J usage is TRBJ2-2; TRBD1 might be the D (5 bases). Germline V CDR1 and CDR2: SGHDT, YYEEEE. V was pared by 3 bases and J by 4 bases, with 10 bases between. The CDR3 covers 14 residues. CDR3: CASSSTEFTGELFF. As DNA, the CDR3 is TGTGCCAGCAGCTCGACAGAGTTCACCGGGGAGCTGTTTTTT.

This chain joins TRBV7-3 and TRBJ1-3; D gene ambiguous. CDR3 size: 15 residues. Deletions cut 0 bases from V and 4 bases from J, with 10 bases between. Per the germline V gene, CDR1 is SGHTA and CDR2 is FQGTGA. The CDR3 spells CASSLTGVRGNTIYF. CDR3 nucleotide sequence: TGTGCCAGCAGCTTAACAGGCGTTCGAGGAAACACCATATATTTT.

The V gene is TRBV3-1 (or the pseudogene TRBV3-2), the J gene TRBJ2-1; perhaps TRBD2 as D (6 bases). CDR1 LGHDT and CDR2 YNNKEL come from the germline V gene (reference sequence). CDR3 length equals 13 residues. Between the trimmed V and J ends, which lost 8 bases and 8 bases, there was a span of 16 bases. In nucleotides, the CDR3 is TGTGCCAGCGGGGTTTCGATAGCGGATGAGCAGTTCTTC. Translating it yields CASGVSIADEQFF.

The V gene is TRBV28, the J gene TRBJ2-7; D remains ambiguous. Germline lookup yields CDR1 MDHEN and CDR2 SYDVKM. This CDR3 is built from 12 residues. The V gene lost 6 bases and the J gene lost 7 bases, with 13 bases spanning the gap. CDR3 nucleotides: TGTGCCAGCAGGGAAGGGAATTGGGAGCAGTACTTC. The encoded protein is CASREGNWEQYF.

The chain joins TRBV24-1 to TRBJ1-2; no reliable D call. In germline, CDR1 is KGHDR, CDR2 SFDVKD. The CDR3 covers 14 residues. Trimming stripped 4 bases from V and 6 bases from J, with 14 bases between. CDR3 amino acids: CATSDPVKGHGYTF. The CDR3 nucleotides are TGTGCCACCAGTGACCCCGTCAAGGGTCATGGCTACACCTTC.

DNA for the CDR3: TGCGCCAGCAGCTTGGGAAGCGGACGGGGGGATACGCAGTATTTT. Translated, it gives CASSLGSGRGDTQYF. The chain uses TRBV5-1 and TRBJ2-3; D perhaps matches TRBD2 (6 bases). CDR1 and CDR2 from the germline V gene are SGHRS and YFSETQ. Trimming shortened V by 0 bases and J by 6 bases, and 14 bases separated the two germline ends. This CDR3 has 15 residues.

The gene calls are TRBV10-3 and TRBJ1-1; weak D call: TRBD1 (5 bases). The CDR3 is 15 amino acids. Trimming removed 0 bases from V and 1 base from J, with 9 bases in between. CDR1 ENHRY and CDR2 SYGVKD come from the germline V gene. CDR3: CAISESIRGNTEAFF. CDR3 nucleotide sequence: TGTGCCATCAGTGAGTCGATTAGGGGGAACACTGAAGCTTTCTTT.

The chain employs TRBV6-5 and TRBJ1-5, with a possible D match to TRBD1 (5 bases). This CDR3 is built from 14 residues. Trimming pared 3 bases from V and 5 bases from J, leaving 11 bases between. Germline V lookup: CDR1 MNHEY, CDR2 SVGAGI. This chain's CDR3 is CASSYGGGDQPQHF. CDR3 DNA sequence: TGTGCCAGCAGTTATGGGGGTGGGGATCAGCCCCAGCATTTT.

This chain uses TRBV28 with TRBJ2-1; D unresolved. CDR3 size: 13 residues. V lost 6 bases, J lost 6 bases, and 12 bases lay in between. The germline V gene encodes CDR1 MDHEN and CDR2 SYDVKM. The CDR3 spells CASRVSRANEQFF. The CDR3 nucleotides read TGTGCCAGCAGAGTTTCTCGAGCCAATGAGCAGTTCTTC.